Presented here are 2 T cell receptor beta chains from one specimen sequenced in a study of early T cells in non-severe SARS-CoV-2 infection. TCRdb re-analysed the 5' RACE reads in MiXCR, keeping a single row per CDR3 protein. The data show tens of thousands of distinct CDR3 sequences, 6.6% seen once. The specimen was whole blood. Source of these receptors: an adult who was a healthcare worker with PCR-confirmed SARS-CoV-2 infection or an uninfected control (not recorded which).

This clonotype was counted ten times or more. V and J are TRBV6-2 or TRBV6-3 and TRBJ1-2; 8 positions match TRBD1. Germline CDR1 reads MNHEY; CDR2 reads SVGEGT. This CDR3 comprises 12 residues. V shed 6 bases and J 8 bases; nucleotides not matched to a gene: 5. CDR3 in DNA: TGTGCCAGCAGGGGACAGGCGGAAGGCTACACCTTC. Translation: CASRGQAEGYTF.

This clonotype was seen ten or more times. The chain employs TRBV24-1 and TRBJ1-2; D uncertain. Deletions cut 1 base from V and 8 bases from J, with 13 bases between. Germline lookup yields CDR1 KGHDR and CDR2 SFDVKD. The CDR3 is 14 residues long. The DNA of the CDR3 is TGTGCCACCAGTGATTTCAGCATGAAGAACGGCTACACCTTC. Translating it yields CATSDFSMKNGYTF.